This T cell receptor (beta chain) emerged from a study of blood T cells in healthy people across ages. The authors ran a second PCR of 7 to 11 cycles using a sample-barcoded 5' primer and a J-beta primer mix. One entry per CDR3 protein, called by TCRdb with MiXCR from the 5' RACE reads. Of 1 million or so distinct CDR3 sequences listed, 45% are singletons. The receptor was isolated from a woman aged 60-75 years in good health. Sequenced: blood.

CDR3 sequence: CASSVELAGDYEQYF. In nucleotides, the CDR3 is TGTGCCAGCAGTGTAGAACTAGCGGGGGACTACGAGCAGTACTTC. The chain has TRBV6-4 and TRBJ2-7; 11 bases are shared with TRBD2. CDR3 length equals 15 residues. J lost 3 bases, V lost 4 bases, and 5 bases had no gene match. The germline CDR1 and CDR2 sequences are MRHNA and SNTAGT.